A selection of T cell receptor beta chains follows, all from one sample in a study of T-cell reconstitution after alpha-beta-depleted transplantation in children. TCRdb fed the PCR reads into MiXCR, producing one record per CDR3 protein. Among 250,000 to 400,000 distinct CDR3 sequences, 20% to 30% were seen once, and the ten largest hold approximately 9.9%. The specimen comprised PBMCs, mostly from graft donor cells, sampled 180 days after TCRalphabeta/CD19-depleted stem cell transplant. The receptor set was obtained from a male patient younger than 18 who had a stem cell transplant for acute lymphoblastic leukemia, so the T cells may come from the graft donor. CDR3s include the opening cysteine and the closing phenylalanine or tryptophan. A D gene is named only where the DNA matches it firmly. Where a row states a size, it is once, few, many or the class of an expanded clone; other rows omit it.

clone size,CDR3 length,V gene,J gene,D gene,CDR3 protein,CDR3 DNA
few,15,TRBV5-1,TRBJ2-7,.,CACRAGPSGTYEQYF,TGCGCCTGCCGGGCAGGGCCAAGCGGCACTTACGAGCAGTACTTC
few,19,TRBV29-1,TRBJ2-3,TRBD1,CSVEDWGTARLESTDTQYF,TGCAGCGTTGAAGATTGGGGGACAGCCCGCCTAGAAAGCACAGATACGCAGTATTTT
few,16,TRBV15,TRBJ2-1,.,CATSRAGVRTYNEQFF,TGTGCCACCAGCAGAGCGGGGGTCAGGACCTACAATGAGCAGTTCTTC
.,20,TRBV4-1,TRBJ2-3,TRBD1,CASSQGLTGGYLSSTDTQYF,TGCGCCAGCAGCCAAGGACTTACAGGGGGCTATCTATCTAGCACAGATACGCAGTATTTT
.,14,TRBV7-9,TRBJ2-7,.,CASSYPRTAYEQYF,TGTGCCAGCAGCTACCCTCGGACAGCCTACGAGCAGTACTTC
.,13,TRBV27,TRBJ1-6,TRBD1,CASRDWTGGPLHF,TGTGCCAGCAGAGACTGGACAGGAGGACCCCTCCACTTT
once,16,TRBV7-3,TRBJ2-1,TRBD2,CASSLYASGSLNEQFF,TGTGCCAGCAGCTTATACGCTAGCGGGAGCCTCAATGAGCAGTTCTTC
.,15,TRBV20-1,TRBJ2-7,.,CSARGGGVISYEQYF,TGCAGTGCTAGAGGTGGGGGAGTCATCTCCTACGAGCAGTACTTC
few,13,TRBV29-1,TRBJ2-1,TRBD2,CSVEASGTNEQFF,TGCAGCGTTGAAGCTAGCGGGACAAATGAGCAGTTCTTC
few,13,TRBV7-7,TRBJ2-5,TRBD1,CASSVAGTGTQYF,TGTGCCAGCAGCGTCGCCGGGACAGGGACCCAGTACTTC
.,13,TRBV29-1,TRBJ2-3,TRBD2,CSVRTSGSDTQYF,TGCAGCGTAAGGACTAGCGGGAGCGATACGCAGTATTTT
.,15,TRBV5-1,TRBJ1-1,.,CASATLGGADTEAFF,TGCGCCAGCGCTACTTTGGGGGGCGCCGACACTGAAGCTTTCTTT
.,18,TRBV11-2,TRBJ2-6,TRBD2,CASSTGLALSSGANVLTF,TGTGCCAGCAGCACGGGACTAGCGTTAAGCTCTGGGGCCAACGTCCTGACTTTC
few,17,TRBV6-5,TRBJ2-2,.,CASSSRGGGFDTGELFF,TGTGCCAGCAGTTCTCGAGGCGGGGGCTTTGACACCGGGGAGCTGTTTTTT
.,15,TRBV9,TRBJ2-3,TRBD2,CASSVDRGRADTQYF,TGTGCCAGCAGCGTAGATCGCGGGAGGGCGGATACGCAGTATTTT
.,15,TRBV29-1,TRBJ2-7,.,CSVELWTLGSYEQYF,TGCAGCGTTGAACTGTGGACCCTTGGGAGCTACGAGCAGTACTTC
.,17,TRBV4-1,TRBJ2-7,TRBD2,CASSQVTSGRSSYEQYF,TGCGCCAGCAGCCAAGTAACTAGCGGGAGAAGCTCCTACGAGCAGTACTTC
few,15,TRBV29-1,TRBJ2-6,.,CSVGNKASGANVLTF,TGCAGCGTGGGGAACAAGGCCTCTGGGGCCAACGTCCTGACTTTC
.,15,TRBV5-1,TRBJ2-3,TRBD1,CASSSWDRVTDTQYF,TGCGCCAGCAGCTCCTGGGACAGGGTTACAGATACGCAGTATTTT
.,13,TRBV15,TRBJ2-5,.,CATTHAPKGTQYF,TGTGCCACCACCCATGCCCCAAAGGGGACCCAGTACTTC
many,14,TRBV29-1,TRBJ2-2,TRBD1,CSVMDRADTGELFF,TGCAGCGTTATGGACAGGGCGGACACCGGGGAGCTGTTTTTT
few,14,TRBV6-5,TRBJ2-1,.,CASSHIASYNEQFF,TGTGCCAGCAGTCACATAGCCTCCTACAATGAGCAGTTCTTC
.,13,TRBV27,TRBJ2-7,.,CASSSSLLFEQYF,TGTGCCAGCAGTTCTTCCCTTCTGTTCGAGCAGTACTTC
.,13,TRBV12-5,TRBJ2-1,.,CASGQLPTGPQFF,TGTGCTAGTGGTCAACTCCCGACAGGACCGCAGTTCTTC
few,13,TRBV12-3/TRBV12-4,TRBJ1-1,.,CASISDLLSEAFF,TGTGCCAGCATCTCCGACCTCCTCTCTGAAGCTTTCTTT
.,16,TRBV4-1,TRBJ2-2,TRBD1,CASSQVGTGAGGELFF,TGCGCCAGCAGCCAAGTGGGGACAGGGGCAGGAGGGGAGCTGTTTTTT
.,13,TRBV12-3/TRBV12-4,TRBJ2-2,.,CASSQLNTGELFF,TGTGCCAGCAGCCAGCTTAACACCGGGGAGCTGTTTTTT
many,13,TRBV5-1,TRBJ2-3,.,CASSFPSTDTQYF,TGCGCCAGCAGCTTCCCTAGCACAGATACGCAGTATTTT
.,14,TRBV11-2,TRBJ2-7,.,CASSLEGQSYEQYF,TGTGCCAGCAGCTTAGAAGGACAATCCTACGAGCAGTACTTC
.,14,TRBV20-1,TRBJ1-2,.,CSATQPRSNYGYTF,TGCAGTGCTACCCAACCCAGGTCTAACTATGGCTACACCTTC
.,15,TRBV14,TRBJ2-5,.,CASSQPGGTGETQYF,TGTGCCAGCAGCCAACCGGGTGGTACCGGAGAGACCCAGTACTTC
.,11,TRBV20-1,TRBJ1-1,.,CSAEGNTEAFF,TGCAGTGCTGAGGGGAACACTGAAGCTTTCTTT
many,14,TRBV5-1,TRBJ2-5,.,CASSLQVREETQYF,TGCGCCAGCAGCCTCCAAGTCAGGGAAGAGACCCAGTACTTC
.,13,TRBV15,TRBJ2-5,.,CATSRVRAETQYF,TGTGCCACCAGCAGAGTGAGGGCAGAGACCCAGTACTTC
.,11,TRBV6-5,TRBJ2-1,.,CASLNHNEQFF,TGTGCCAGTCTCAACCACAATGAGCAGTTCTTC
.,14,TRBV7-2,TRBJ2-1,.,CASSQEVSRAEQFF,TGTGCCAGCAGCCAGGAGGTTTCACGGGCTGAGCAGTTCTTC
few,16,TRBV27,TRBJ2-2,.,CASRPWEQLFTGELFF,TGTGCCAGCAGGCCCTGGGAACAGTTGTTCACCGGGGAGCTGTTTTTT
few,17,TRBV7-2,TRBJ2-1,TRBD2,CASSRTSGTSSYNEQFF,TGTGCCAGCAGCCGGACTAGCGGAACGAGCTCCTACAATGAGCAGTTCTTC
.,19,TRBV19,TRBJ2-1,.,CASSVGLGGGFGRANEQFF,TGTGCCAGTAGTGTCGGACTAGGGGGAGGCTTCGGCCGGGCCAATGAGCAGTTCTTC
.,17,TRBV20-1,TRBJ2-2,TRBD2,CCARGSGRSLVAGELFF,TGCTGCGCTAGGGGTAGCGGGAGGAGTCTTGTAGCCGGGGAGCTGTTTTTT
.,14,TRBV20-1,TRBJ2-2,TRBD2,CSATGLAGAGELFF,TGCAGTGCCACTGGACTAGCGGGAGCCGGGGAGCTGTTTTTT
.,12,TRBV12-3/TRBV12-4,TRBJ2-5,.,CASSFHRETQYF,TGTGCCAGCAGTTTTCATAGGGAGACCCAGTACTTC
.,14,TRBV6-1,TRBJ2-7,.,CASSRTSWAYEQYF,TGTGCCAGCAGCAGGACCTCCTGGGCCTACGAGCAGTACTTC
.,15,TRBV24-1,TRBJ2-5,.,CATSDFGRGEETQYF,TGTGCCACCAGTGATTTTGGGCGAGGAGAGGAGACCCAGTACTTC
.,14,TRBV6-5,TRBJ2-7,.,CASSWDPSSLEQYF,TGTGCCAGCAGTTGGGACCCCTCTTCCCTTGAGCAGTACTTC
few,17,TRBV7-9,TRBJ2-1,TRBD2,CASSKFDVGRERNEQFF,TGTGCCAGCAGCAAGTTTGATGTAGGGCGGGAGCGCAATGAGCAGTTCTTC